This TCR beta chain was sequenced for a study of blood T cell repertoires in COVID-19. This table comes from immunoSEQ multiplex PCR, and its TCRdb copy is limited to in-frame clones, with some not included. This sample has some 460,000 clones; around 89% occur once, and the top ten carry about 4.5%. This clone appeared a single time. CDR1 is MNHNS and CDR2 is SASEGT in the germline V gene. With 2 bases clipped from V and 4 bases from J, the junction kept 8 bases outside the gene matches. This CDR3 has 15 amino acids. Sequencing input: peripheral blood. The chain recombines TRBV6-1 with TRBJ2-7; 7 bases match TRBD1. The receptor's source is a woman aged 25 to 45 with acute or convalescent COVID-19. The CDR3 loop reads CASSEKGAKKYEQYF. The CDR3 coding sequence is TGTGCCAGCAGTGAAAAGGGGGCAAAGAAGTACGAGCAGTACTTC.